A selection of T cell receptor beta chains follows, all from one sample in a study of blood T cells in healthy people across ages. MiXCR was run by TCRdb on the 5' RACE reads, yielding one entry per CDR3 protein. Of about 780,000 distinct CDR3 sequences in the sample, 46% were seen once. The specimen was blood. Every receptor here comes from a man older than 75 in good health. Each CDR3 is given with its conserved first and last residue. A D gene is named only where the DNA matches it firmly. A row's size may be missing; if present it is once, few, many or a size class.

clone size | J gene | V gene | D gene | CDR3 DNA | CDR3 protein
once | TRBJ1-1 | TRBV7-8 | - | TGTGTCAGCAGCTCGCGCCGACAGAACACTGAAGCTTTCTTT | CVSSSRRQNTEAFF
few | TRBJ2-5 | TRBV29-1 | TRBD1 | TGCAGCGTGCAGACAGGGATGGAAGAGACCCAGTACTTC | CSVQTGMEETQYF
- | TRBJ2-3 | TRBV4-3 | - | TGCGCCAGCAGCCAAGAGATAGCTGAGGGCACAGATACGCAGTATTTT | CASSQEIAEGTDTQYF
- | TRBJ1-2 | TRBV20-1 | - | TGCAGTGCTAGACAGGGCCCAACCAGCTATGGCTACACCTTC | CSARQGPTSYGYTF
- | TRBJ2-1 | TRBV18 | - | TGTGCCAGCTCACCTACGACAGGTTTGGAGACCCAGTTCTTC | CASSPTTGLETQFF
- | TRBJ1-6 | TRBV20-1 | - | TGCAGTGCTAGCTCCCGACAGGTGAATTCACCCCTCCACTTT | CSASSRQVNSPLHF
- | TRBJ1-4 | TRBV7-2 | TRBD1 | TGTGCCAGCAGCGTATGGGGGACAGCTAATGAAAAACTGTTTTTT | CASSVWGTANEKLFF
- | TRBJ2-4 | TRBV12-3/TRBV12-4 | TRBD2 | TGTGCCAGCAGTCCACGGACTAGGGGAAACATTCAGTACTTC | CASSPRTRGNIQYF
- | TRBJ1-1 | TRBV5-1 | - | TGCGCCAGCAGCGCTCTGGGGGAGAACACTGAAGCTTTCTTT | CASSALGENTEAFF
- | TRBJ2-5 | TRBV6-5 | TRBD1 | TGTGCCAGCAGTGTACAGGGGAGTGAGGAGACCCAGTACTTC | CASSVQGSEETQYF
few | TRBJ2-7 | TRBV7-2 | TRBD2 | TGTGCCAGCAGCTTTCCGGGCGGGAGGGCCTTCGAGCAGTACTTC | CASSFPGGRAFEQYF
once | TRBJ2-6 | TRBV6-2/TRBV6-3 | - | TGTGCCAGCAGTACCACCCTCTCTGGGGCCAACGTCCTGACTTTC | CASSTTLSGANVLTF
- | TRBJ1-1 | TRBV7-2 | - | TGTGCCAGCAGATTTACTTACGTAGGGGGTGAAGCTTTCTTT | CASRFTYVGGEAFF
- | TRBJ2-5 | TRBV20-1 | TRBD2 | TGCAGTGCTAGAGGGTTAGCGGGGGGGATCCAAGAGACCCAGTACTTC | CSARGLAGGIQETQYF
- | TRBJ1-2 | TRBV7-2 | - | TGTGCCAGCAGCTACAACAGGGACTACTATGGCTACACCTTC | CASSYNRDYYGYTF
few | TRBJ2-7 | TRBV12-3/TRBV12-4 | TRBD2 | TGTGCCAGCAGCACCGGGACTACATCCTACGAGCAGTACTTC | CASSTGTTSYEQYF
- | TRBJ1-2 | TRBV20-1 | - | TGCAGTGCTAGAGACCGCATAGGCGATGGCTACACCTTC | CSARDRIGDGYTF
- | TRBJ1-1 | TRBV4-2 | - | TGTGCCAGCAGCCCGAAGGGGGTGGACAGCGGAACTGAAGCTTTCTTT | CASSPKGVDSGTEAFF
few | TRBJ2-2 | TRBV10-3 | - | TGTGCCATCAGTGTAGGCGGGGCCGGGGAGCTGTTTTTT | CAISVGGAGELFF
- | TRBJ2-1 | TRBV4-2 | TRBD2 | TGTGCCAGCAGCCAAGATCCCCTAGCGGGACGGGGCAATGAGCAGTTCTTC | CASSQDPLAGRGNEQFF
few | TRBJ1-2 | TRBV12-3/TRBV12-4 | - | TGTGCCAGCAGTTTGTTGGGAGGATCTGGCTACACCTTC | CASSLLGGSGYTF
once | TRBJ1-4 | TRBV7-9 | - | TGTGCCAGCAGCTTGCATACCTCTAATGAAAAACTGTTTTTT | CASSLHTSNEKLFF
- | TRBJ2-7 | TRBV5-1 | TRBD1 | TGCGCCAGCAGCTTGAAATTTTTGGACAGGGCAGCCTACGAGCAGTACTTC | CASSLKFLDRAAYEQYF
- | TRBJ1-1 | TRBV6-5 | - | TGTGCCAGCAGATACAGCCGACATGGGGCAGGTTCTGAAGCTTTCTTT | CASRYSRHGAGSEAFF
- | TRBJ1-6 | TRBV7-2 | - | TGTGCCAGCAGCCAAAGAAAGGGGGATTCACCCCTCCACTTT | CASSQRKGDSPLHF
- | TRBJ1-2 | TRBV19 | TRBD1 | TGTGCCAGTACCCGGACAGGGGGCGGTGGCTACACCTTC | CASTRTGGGGYTF
- | TRBJ2-7 | TRBV15 | TRBD2 | TGTGCCACCAGCAGAGATCGGAGGACTAGCGGGGATCGCTACGAGCAGTACTTC | CATSRDRRTSGDRYEQYF
- | TRBJ2-1 | TRBV7-2 | TRBD2 | TGTGCCAGCAGCTTAGCGCTAGGACGGGGGGGATCCTACAATGAGCAGTTCTTC | CASSLALGRGGSYNEQFF
many | TRBJ2-1 | TRBV5-1 | TRBD2 | TGCGCCAGCAGCTTGGTAGCGGGAGCGAACAATGAGCAGTTCTTC | CASSLVAGANNEQFF
few | TRBJ2-1 | TRBV6-2/TRBV6-3 | - | TGTGCCAGCAGAGCGGACTTAAATGAGCAGTTCTTC | CASRADLNEQFF
few | TRBJ2-7 | TRBV7-2 | TRBD2 | TGTGCCAGCACCTGGACTAGCGGGAGATACGAGCAGTACTTC | CASTWTSGRYEQYF
- | TRBJ2-2 | TRBV7-8 | TRBD2 | TGTGCCAGCAGCCCGGTTAGCGGGAGGGAGAGCGGGGAGCTGTTTTTT | CASSPVSGRESGELFF
- | TRBJ2-6 | TRBV7-2 | TRBD1 | TGTGCCAGCAGCTTAGCAACGACAGGGAACTCTGGGGCCGACGTCCTGACTTTC | CASSLATTGNSGADVLTF
- | TRBJ2-1 | TRBV6-6 | - | TGTGCCAGCTCCGGGGGAACACCTAGAAGCTCCTACAATGAGCAGTTCTTC | CASSGGTPRSSYNEQFF
- | TRBJ2-3 | TRBV7-2 | TRBD2 | TGTGCCAGCAGCTCGCCCCGGACTAGCGGGGGCATCACAGATACGCAGTATTTT | CASSSPRTSGGITDTQYF